These T cell receptor beta chains were read from a single sample in a study of blood T cell repertoires in COVID-19. Assay: immunoSEQ multiplex PCR; the TCRdb copy retains only in-frame clones and omits some. The sample includes more than 150,000 clones, approximately 85% of them seen just once. The sample was PBMCs or T cells enriched from blood (not recorded which). The origin of the receptors is a man aged 35-49 years who had recovered from COVID-19. Each CDR3 is given with its conserved first and last residue. D genes are given only for firm matches. Some rows have no size entry. The others give once, few or many, or a class for an expanded clone.

>TRBJ1-3|TRBV5-6|NA|TRBD1
TGTGCCAGCAGCGTGACGACAGGGGCCACTGGAAACACCATATATTTT
CASSVTTGATGNTIYF
>TRBJ1-2|TRBV19|NA|NA
TGTGCCAGTAGTATAGCCCCCGGTGGGGCGAACTATGGCTACACCTTC
CASSIAPGGANYGYTF
>TRBJ1-1|TRBV19|NA|NA
TGTGCCAGTAGTTCCTCGGGGGGCGGCACTGAAGCTTTCTTT
CASSSSGGGTEAFF
>TRBJ1-4|TRBV4-1|NA|NA
TGCGCCAGCAGCACATACATTTCAACTAATGAAAAACTGTTTTTT
CASSTYISTNEKLFF
>TRBJ2-5|TRBV7-9|NA|TRBD1
TGTGCCAGCAGCTCCGGGACAGGGGGCCGGAAGACCCAGTACTTC
CASSSGTGGRKTQYF
>TRBJ2-1|TRBV28|NA|NA
TGTGCCAGCACTCGGAGTCGTGAGCAGTTCTTC
CASTRSREQFF
>TRBJ2-5|TRBV29-1|NA|TRBD2
TGCAGCGTTGGGGTAGCGGGGGGAATTAAAGAGACCCAGTACTTC
CSVGVAGGIKETQYF
>TRBJ2-2|TRBV4-3|NA|TRBD2
TGCGCCAGCAGCCTGGCCGGGGGGAGCACCGGGGAGCTGTTTTTT
CASSLAGGSTGELFF
>TRBJ2-1|TRBV9|few|NA
TGTGCCAGCAGCGCCGGACTCTACCTTGTGAATGAGCAGTTCTTC
CASSAGLYLVNEQFF
>TRBJ2-3|TRBV28|NA|TRBD1
TGTGCCAGCAGCCCGGGACAGAGCACAGATACGCAGTATTTT
CASSPGQSTDTQYF
>TRBJ1-1|TRBV7-2|NA|NA
TGTGCCAGCAGCTTTCGGACAGCTGGGAACACTGAAGCTTTCTTT
CASSFRTAGNTEAFF
>TRBJ1-5|TRBV7-2|NA|TRBD1
TGTGCCAGCAGCTCGGGGACAGTCCTCGACACGCCCCAGCATTTT
CASSSGTVLDTPQHF
>TRBJ1-4|TRBV20-1|NA|TRBD1
TGCAGTGCTAGTGGACAGGCCGCGGAAAAACTGTTTTTT
CSASGQAAEKLFF
>TRBJ2-7|TRBV10-3|NA|TRBD1
TGTGCCATCAGTGATCCTCTACGACAGGGTCGGGGTGAGCAGTACTTC
CAISDPLRQGRGEQYF
>TRBJ2-4|TRBV5-6|NA|TRBD2
TGTGCCAGCAGCAACCTACTAGCGGGAGTCGGAAACATTCAGTACTTC
CASSNLLAGVGNIQYF
>TRBJ2-2|TRBV5-6|NA|NA
TGTGCCAGCAGCTCGTTGAGTCGTTCTAACACCGGGGAGCTGTTTTTT
CASSSLSRSNTGELFF
>TRBJ2-7|TRBV28|NA|TRBD1
TGTGCCAGTCATCAACAGGGGATTTCAAACGAGCAGTACTTC
CASHQQGISNEQYF
>TRBJ2-7|TRBV4-1|many|NA
TGCGCCAGCAGCCCCGGGGGTACCTTATCCTACGAGCAGTACTTC
CASSPGGTLSYEQYF
>TRBJ1-6|TRBV7-9|NA|NA
TGTGCCAGCAGCTTTGGGACTTATAATTCACCCCTCCACTTT
CASSFGTYNSPLHF
>TRBJ2-1|TRBV28|NA|TRBD2
TGTGCCAGCAGCCCCGCTAGCGGGGGGGACAATGAGCAGTTCTTC
CASSPASGGDNEQFF
>TRBJ2-2|TRBV4-1|NA|NA
TGCGCCAGCAGCCGCGGACCAGGGAACGGGGAGCTGTTTTTT
CASSRGPGNGELFF
>TRBJ1-1|TRBV3-1/TRBV3-2|NA|NA
TGTGCCAGCAGCCAAGGGGGACTGGGCGATGCTTTCTTT
CASSQGGLGDAFF
>TRBJ2-5|TRBV27|NA|NA
TGTGCCAGCAGTTTGGCAGTCCAAGAGACCCAGTACTTC
CASSLAVQETQYF
>TRBJ2-7|TRBV27|NA|NA
TGTGCCAGCAGACCGAGCTGGGACACTAACACCTACGAGCAGTACTTC
CASRPSWDTNTYEQYF
>TRBJ1-1|TRBV19|NA|NA
TGTGCCAGTAGTTCGACTCCAGGGTTGGCAGCTTTCTTT
CASSSTPGLAAFF
>TRBJ2-7|TRBV6-2/TRBV6-3|many|TRBD2
TGTGCCAGCAGTTACCGGGAGGGCCACTACGAGCAGTACTTC
CASSYREGHYEQYF
>TRBJ2-6|TRBV19|NA|NA
TGTGCCAGTAGTATAACGCACATGGGCAGCCCTCACGTCCTGACTTTC
CASSITHMGSPHVLTF
>TRBJ1-2|TRBV10-3|NA|TRBD1
TGTGCCATCTCGGGACAGGGGGACTATGGCTACACCTTC
CAISGQGDYGYTF
>TRBJ2-2|TRBV3-1/TRBV3-2|NA|TRBD1
TGTGCCAGCAGCCTGACAGGGAACGCCGGGGAGCTGTTTTTT
CASSLTGNAGELFF
>TRBJ2-1|TRBV9|NA|NA
TGTGCCAGCAGCGTAGGTAGCAAATACAATGAGCAGTTCTTC
CASSVGSKYNEQFF
>TRBJ2-1|TRBV7-3|NA|TRBD2
TGTGCCAGCAGCTTACAAGCGGGAGGTTTCAATGAGCAGTTCTTC
CASSLQAGGFNEQFF
>TRBJ2-1|TRBV10-1|NA|NA
TGCGCCAGCAGTGGAAATCGTAGGGGGACCTACAATGAGCAGTTCTTC
CASSGNRRGTYNEQFF
>TRBJ2-5|TRBV29-1|NA|NA
TGCAGCGTCGGACAGCCCCAAGAGACCCAGTACTTC
CSVGQPQETQYF
>TRBJ2-2|TRBV4-1|many|TRBD2
TGCGCCAGCAGCCAAGAGGCGCCAGGACTAGCGGAAAGCGGGGACACCGGGGAGCTGTTTTTT
CASSQEAPGLAESGDTGELFF
>TRBJ1-5|TRBV7-2|NA|NA
TGTGCCAGCAGGGGGGCAGGGAATCAGCCCCAGCATTTT
CASRGAGNQPQHF
>TRBJ2-5|TRBV4-1|NA|NA
TGCGCCAGCAGCCGAGAGGGACTCCAAGAGACCCAGTACTTC
CASSREGLQETQYF
>TRBJ1-1|TRBV5-1|NA|TRBD1
TGCGCCAGCAGCTTGGCCGGGACAGCCTTGAACACTGAAGCTTTCTTT
CASSLAGTALNTEAFF
>TRBJ2-2|TRBV19|NA|TRBD2
TGTGCTGTGGCGGGAGGGCCTTTTGGTGCGGGGGAGCTGTTTTTT
CAVAGGPFGAGELFF
>TRBJ2-3|TRBV7-3|NA|NA
TGTGCCAGCAGCTTAACCCCCGGGAGTGGGACAGATACGCAGTATTTT
CASSLTPGSGTDTQYF
>TRBJ2-1|TRBV6-5|NA|TRBD2
TGTGCCAGCGTAATCGGGACTAGCGGGAGCAATGAGCAGTTCTTC
CASVIGTSGSNEQFF
>TRBJ2-1|TRBV12-5|few|NA
TGTGCTAGTGGTTTGGGAACAGGGAGGGAAGGTGAGCAGTTCTTC
CASGLGTGREGEQFF
>TRBJ2-3|TRBV15|NA|TRBD2
TGTGCCACCAGGGACCCTTCGGGAGGGCAAATAGATACGCAGTATTTT
CATRDPSGGQIDTQYF
>TRBJ2-7|TRBV7-3|NA|NA
TGTGCCAGCAGCTTAGGCAGGGAATACGAGCAGTACTTC
CASSLGREYEQYF
>TRBJ2-1|TRBV7-3|NA|TRBD1
TGTGCCAGCAGCCTCGGACAGGGGGGATACAATGAGCAGTTCTTC
CASSLGQGGYNEQFF
>TRBJ1-1|TRBV7-3|NA|NA
TGTGCCAGCAGCTTTGGAGAGGTCACTGAAGCTTTCTTT
CASSFGEVTEAFF
>TRBJ2-5|TRBV3-1/TRBV3-2|NA|TRBD2
TGTGCCAGCACCCCACCGGGTAGCGGGAGGGCCCAGTACTTC
CASTPPGSGRAQYF
>TRBJ2-3|TRBV25-1|once|TRBD2
TGTGCCAGCAGTGATTTAGCGGGAGATGGAGATACGCAGTATTTT
CASSDLAGDGDTQYF
>TRBJ1-5|TRBV19|NA|NA
TGTGCCAGTAGCGACCAGGTGGCGAACAATCAGCCCCAGCATTTT
CASSDQVANNQPQHF
>TRBJ1-1|TRBV6-5|NA|NA
TGTGCCAGCAGTACCCTACAGGGTCGTGCTGAAGCTTTCTTT
CASSTLQGRAEAFF
>TRBJ1-2|TRBV5-4|NA|TRBD1
TGTGCCAGCAGCTGGGAAACAGGGGAATGGGGCTACACCTTC
CASSWETGEWGYTF
>TRBJ1-1|TRBV18|NA|TRBD1
TGTGCCAGCTCAGCGCAACAGGGGAGCACTGAAGCTTTCTTT
CASSAQQGSTEAFF
>TRBJ1-1|TRBV7-9|NA|NA
TGTGCCAGCAGCTTAGGGCAGGGAACCACTGAAGCTTTCTTT
CASSLGQGTTEAFF
>TRBJ2-2|TRBV6-5|NA|NA
TGTGCCAGCAGTCCCCCGGGGGCCGGGGAGCTGTTTTTT
CASSPPGAGELFF
>TRBJ1-1|TRBV2|NA|NA
TGTGCCAGCAGGCAGGAGAACACTGAAGCTTTCTTT
CASRQENTEAFF
>TRBJ1-2|TRBV4-3|NA|NA
TGCGCCAGCAGCCAAATTTATCCCGGGTCCTATGGCTACACCTTC
CASSQIYPGSYGYTF